Sequencing of this T cell receptor beta chain was carried out in a study of blood T cell repertoires in COVID-19. Study as a whole: The United States, Italy and Spain supplied acute and convalescent COVID-19 samples. The cDNA or gDNA used as material had been derived from T cells, B-cell-depleted T cells, or PBMCs.

CDR1 is MNHEY and CDR2 is SVGEGT in the germline V gene. CDR3 length equals 14 residues. The V end lost 5 bases, the J end lost 5 bases, and 15 bases lay between the germline ends. In the authors' methods: Reference gene primers were amplified, and this amplification served to estimate nucleated cell counts. Assay: immunoSEQ multiplex PCR; the TCRdb copy retains only in-frame clones and omits some. V and J calls and clone size are copied from that table; D and trimming were computed from the DNA. This table has almost 250,000 clones, 75% to 85% appearing once. The source is a woman between 45 and 60 years old with acute COVID-19. The V and J genes are TRBV6-2 or TRBV6-3 and TRBJ1-1; no clear D gene. Sequenced material: PBMCs or T cells enriched from blood (not recorded which). The DNA of the CDR3 is TGTGCCAGCAGTAGCGACCTCCCGGGGACTGAAGCTTTCTTT. It encodes CASSSDLPGTEAFF.